Included here is one T cell receptor (beta chain) sequence, with context. The primer mix had 60 Vbeta and 13 Jbeta primers. Here immunoSEQ multiplex PCR was the method, and the copy in TCRdb shows in-frame clones only, minus some. The sample includes about 220,000 clones, roughly 87% seen only once; the top ten take roughly 5%. The sample is drawn from a study of cytomegalovirus exposure and HLA in healthy donors. Whole-study context: Researchers previously reported finding roughly 120 million unique TCR beta sequences from 150 million to 200 million T cells.

Germline CDR1 reads SEHNR; CDR2 reads FQNEAQ (reference sequence). Trimming pared 5 bases from V and 4 bases from J, leaving 8 bases between. This CDR3 region has 13 residues. Material for sequencing was PBMCs. The genes are TRBV7-9 and TRBJ2-2; D is ambiguous. The sequence derives from a woman aged 40 to 55 in good health and CMV-seropositive. The CDR3 loop is CASSPYSTGELFF. The DNA of the CDR3 is TGTGCCAGCAGCCCTTACTCCACCGGGGAGCTGTTTTTT.